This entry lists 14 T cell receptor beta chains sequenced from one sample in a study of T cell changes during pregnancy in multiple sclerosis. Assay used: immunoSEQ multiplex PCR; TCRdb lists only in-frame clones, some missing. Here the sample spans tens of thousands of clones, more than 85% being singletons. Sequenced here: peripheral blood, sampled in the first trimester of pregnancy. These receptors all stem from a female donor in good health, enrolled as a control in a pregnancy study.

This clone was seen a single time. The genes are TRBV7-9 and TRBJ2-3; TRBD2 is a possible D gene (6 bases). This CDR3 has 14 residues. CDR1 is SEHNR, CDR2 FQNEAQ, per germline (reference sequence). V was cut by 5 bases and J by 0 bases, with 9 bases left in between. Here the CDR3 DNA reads TGTGCCAGCAGCCGTAGCGGTAGCACAGATACGCAGTATTTT. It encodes CASSRSGSTDTQYF.

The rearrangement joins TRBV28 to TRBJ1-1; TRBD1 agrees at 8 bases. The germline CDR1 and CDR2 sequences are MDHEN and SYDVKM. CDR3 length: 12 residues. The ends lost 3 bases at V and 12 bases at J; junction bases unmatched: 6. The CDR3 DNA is TGTGCCAGCAGTTTTCGACAGGGGCGAACTTTCTTT. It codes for CASSFRQGRTFF.

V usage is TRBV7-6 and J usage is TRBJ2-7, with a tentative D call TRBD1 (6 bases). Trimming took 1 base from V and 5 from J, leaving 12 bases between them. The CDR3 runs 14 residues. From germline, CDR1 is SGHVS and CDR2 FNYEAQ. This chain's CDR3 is CASSLVLGGHEQYF. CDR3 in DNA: TGTGCCAGCAGCTTAGTTCTAGGGGGTCACGAGCAGTACTTC.

The CDR3 DNA reads as TGCGCCAGCAGATCGACTAGCGGGCCTTACTCTGGGGCCAACGTCCTGACTTTC. Its translation is CASRSTSGPYSGANVLTF. The chain joins TRBV5-1 to TRBJ2-6; 10 nucleotides line up with TRBD2. The V segment lost 5 bases and the J segment 0 bases; nucleotides outside the gene matches: 8. The length of the CDR3 is 18 residues. CDR1 is SGHRS and CDR2 is YFSETQ in the germline V gene.

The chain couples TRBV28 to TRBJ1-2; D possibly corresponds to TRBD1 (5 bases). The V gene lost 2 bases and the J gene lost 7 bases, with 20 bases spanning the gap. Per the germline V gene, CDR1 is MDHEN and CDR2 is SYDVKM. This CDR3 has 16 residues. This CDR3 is CASSLGSVQAHGGYTF. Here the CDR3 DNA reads TGTGCCAGCAGTTTAGGCTCGGTACAGGCCCACGGTGGCTACACCTTC.

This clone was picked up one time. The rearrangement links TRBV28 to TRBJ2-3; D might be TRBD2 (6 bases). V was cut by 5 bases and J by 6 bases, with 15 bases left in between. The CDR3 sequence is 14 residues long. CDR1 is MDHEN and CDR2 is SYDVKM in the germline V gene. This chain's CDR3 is CASSLRRRADTQYF. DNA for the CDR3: TGTGCCAGCAGTCTCCGAAGGAGGGCTGATACGCAGTATTTT.

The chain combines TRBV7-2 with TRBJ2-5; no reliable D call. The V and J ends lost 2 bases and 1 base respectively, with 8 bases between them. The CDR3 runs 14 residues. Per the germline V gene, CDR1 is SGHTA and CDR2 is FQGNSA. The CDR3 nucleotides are TGTGCCAGCAGCTTATCCGGCGGCCAAGAGACCCAGTACTTC. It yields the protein CASSLSGGQETQYF.

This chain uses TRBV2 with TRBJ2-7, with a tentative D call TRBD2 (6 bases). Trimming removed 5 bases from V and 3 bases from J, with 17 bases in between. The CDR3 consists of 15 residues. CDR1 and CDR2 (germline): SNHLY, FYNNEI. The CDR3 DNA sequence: TGTGCCAGCAGTCCCCCTGGGGGGAGCGACTACGAGCAGTACTTC. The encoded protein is CASSPPGGSDYEQYF.

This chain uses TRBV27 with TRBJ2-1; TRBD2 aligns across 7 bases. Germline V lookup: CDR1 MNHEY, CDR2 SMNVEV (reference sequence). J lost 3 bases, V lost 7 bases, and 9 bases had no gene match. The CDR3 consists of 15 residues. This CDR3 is CASMLAGVDYNEQFF. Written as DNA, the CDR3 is TGTGCCAGCATGCTCGCGGGAGTTGACTACAATGAGCAGTTCTTC.

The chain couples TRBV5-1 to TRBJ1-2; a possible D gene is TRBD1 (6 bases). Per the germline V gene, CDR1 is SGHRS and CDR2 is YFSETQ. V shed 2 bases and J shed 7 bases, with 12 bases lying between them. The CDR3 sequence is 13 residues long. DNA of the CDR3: TGCGCCAGCAGCTTTTCCAGGGGAGTTGGCTACACCTTC. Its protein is CASSFSRGVGYTF.

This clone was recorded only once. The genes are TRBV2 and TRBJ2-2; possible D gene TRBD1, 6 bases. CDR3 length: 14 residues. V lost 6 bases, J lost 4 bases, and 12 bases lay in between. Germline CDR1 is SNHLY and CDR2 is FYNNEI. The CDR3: CASSDRTITGELFF. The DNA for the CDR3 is TGTGCCAGCAGCGACAGGACAATCACCGGGGAGCTGTTTTTT.

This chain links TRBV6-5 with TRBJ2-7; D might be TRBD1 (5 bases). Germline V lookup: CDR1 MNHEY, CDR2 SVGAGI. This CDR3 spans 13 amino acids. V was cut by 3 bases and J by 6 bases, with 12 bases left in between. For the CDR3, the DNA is TGTGCCAGCAGTTATCAGGGAAAGGGCGAGCAGTACTTC. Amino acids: CASSYQGKGEQYF.

The CDR3 DNA is TGTGCCAGCAGACCAGGGGGAGAGACCCAGTACTTC. Its translation: CASRPGGETQYF. The chain carries TRBV28 and TRBJ2-5, with 7 bases identical to TRBD1. V lost 6 bases, J lost 4 bases, and 2 bases stayed unmatched. The CDR3 is 12 amino acids. CDR1 and CDR2 from the germline V gene are MDHEN and SYDVKM. Based on the CDR3 plus reference TRBV28 and TRBJ2-5, the full variable domain is DVKVTQSSRYLVKRTGEKVFLECVQDMDHENMFWYRQDPGLGLRLIYFSYDVKMKEKGDIPEGYSVSREKKERFSLILESASTNQTSMYLCASRPGGETQYFGPGTRLLVL.

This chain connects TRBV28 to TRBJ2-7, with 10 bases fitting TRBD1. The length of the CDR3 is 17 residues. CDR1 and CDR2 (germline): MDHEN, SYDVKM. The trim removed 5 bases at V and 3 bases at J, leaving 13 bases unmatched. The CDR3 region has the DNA TGTGCCAGCAGTCCTCCCCACAAGGGACAGGGGCACTACGAGCAGTACTTC. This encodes CASSPPHKGQGHYEQYF.